The clone carrying this TCR beta chain appeared many times. Antigen unknown. Stated time point: persistent/refractory GD, antithyroid drugs over 5 years with positive TRAb. From RNA extracted from PBMCs, the TCR library was made. The entry originates in a study of regulatory T cells in long-lasting Graves disease. The study's findings and limits: Among samples with persistent disease, TRBV28, TRBJ1-2 and TRBJ2-5 were favored.

Building the TCR beta libraries relied on iRepertoire HTBI primers, and CDR3 regions underwent Arm-PCR. TCRdb reprocessed the multiplex PCR reads via MiXCR and lists one record per CDR3 protein. Of about 400,000 distinct CDR3 sequences in the sample, about 20% were seen once. This CDR3 is 14 amino acids long. J lost 0 bases, V lost 6 bases, and 4 bases had no gene match. The V gene's germline CDR1 is SEHNR and CDR2 FQNEAQ (reference sequence). The V and J genes are TRBV7-9 and TRBJ2-7, with 8 bases fitting TRBD1. The material was peripheral blood mononuclear cells (PBMCs), obtained when the disease was refractory, from a patient treated with antithyroid drugs. This receptor was taken from a female donor with Graves disease. The CDR3 loop reads CASSYRGDSYEQYF. CDR3 nucleotides: TGTGCCAGCAGTTACAGGGGGGACTCCTACGAGCAGTACTTC.